This TCR beta chain is drawn from a study of shared clonotypes between healthy human individuals (dated by TCRdb to the early 2020s). At the level of the whole study: The cohort comprised a couple of women and a few men aged 18 to 49 years. Per donor, three plates each were used for CD4 naive and CD4 memory, two for CD8 naive, and one for CD8 memory. Libraries were prepared and TCR repertoires were sequenced by different laboratories using diverse techniques, in order to increase sequencing depth and limit assay-specific biases. To estimate repertoire size and how much clonotype sharing occurs between individuals, the study deeply sequenced the blood TCR repertoires of several healthy adults. Leukapheresis yielded between about 0.9 and 9 billion PBMCs per donor.

The CDR3 runs 14 residues from the cysteine to the phenylalanine. The entry retains the CDR3 DNA only, 42 bases that are in frame from base 1. Trimming at the junction amounts to 3 bases on V and 7 bases on J, and the germline ends lie 12 bases apart. The germline V gene (reference sequence) specifies SEHNR as CDR1 and FQNEAQ as CDR2. The donors were healthy, HIV-negative adults who had no recently reported acute infections or vaccinations. Every donor was a Caucasian adult residing in Nashville, Tennessee, USA. CD4+ T cells were enriched through magnetic negative selection, after which naive cells were positively selected on CD45RA and the remaining negative fraction served as the memory subset. Blood was collected by leukapheresis, and PBMCs were isolated by Ficoll-Histopaque density gradient centrifugation and then cryopreserved in liquid nitrogen vapor phase. Analytical flow cytometry was used to check the purity and quantity of each magnetically sorted T cell population. From each sorted fraction, genomic DNA was isolated and quantified by UV absorbance on a Nanodrop 2000c.

In the case of this clone: Its cognate antigen has yet to be identified. No quality values exist for individual bases; no much larger clone is one base distant.

TCR CDR3 regions were amplified from genomic DNA by multiplex PCR using the deep immunoSEQ assay. Extracted genomic DNA from each cell subset was distributed evenly across all wells of several immunoSEQ 96-well plates, and each plate was treated as a replicate. For sorted subsets, 200 to 250 ng of genomic DNA, equivalent to roughly 30,000 T cell genomes, went into each replicate PCR. Purified libraries were measured with a Qubit 3.0 fluorometer, size-checked on a Bioanalyzer 2100, and measured again with the KAPA Library Quantification kit. Each immunoSEQ 96-well plate was sequenced on its own single-read 150-cycle Illumina NextSeq 550 flow cell. Per the original workflow: Because the immunoSEQ output included only junctional sequences and no quality scores, the filtering could not be the same as the filtering used for full-length reads. Sequences were annotated with PyIR, a Python wrapper for IgBLAST v1.9, and V/J genes and CDR3 were assigned using IMGT germline references. Reads were filtered out if the reads had weak V/J assignments (E-value above 1e-6), no CDR3, stop codons, out-of-frame junctions, or ambiguous translated residues. V3J clonotypes were defined by identical inferred V gene, J gene, and CDR3 amino acid sequence. Percentage overlap between repertoires was calculated by dividing the number of shared unique clonotypes by the size of the smaller repertoire. Repertoire richness was assessed with RTK rarefaction, the Chao1 estimator, and Recon v2.1 estimates of unobserved clonotypes. OLGA was used to compute generation probabilities for all TCRbeta clonotypes that the gDNA method yielded from several donors. Held by TCRdb, this immuneACCESS table contains in-frame sequences only and omits some clones. Under half of the omission traces to an unresolved V gene where checked; the cause of the rest is unknown. V, J and clone size derive from that table, while D and trimming were established from the DNA sequence. Within this sample are about 660,000 clones, with about 74% of them counted one time only. Of the sample, roughly 1.7% falls within the top ten clones.

Results the study describes overall, beyond this receptor: Pairwise subsampling indicated that sequencing depth was expected to affect the degree of clonotype sharing among donors. The small number of donors limited the genetic and exposure-history diversity represented. Sampling was limited to blood, and TCR repertoires in tissue likely differ from TCR repertoires in blood. When a handful of donors were compared, the shared fraction of clonotypes was roughly 4.8% for naive CD4, around 4% for naive CD8, roughly 2.5% for memory CD4, and around 0.37% for memory CD8. Naive subsets generally had larger estimated clonotype richness than memory subsets did. Compared with non-shared clonotypes, clonotypes shared by all four sorted-subset donors had higher generation probabilities. Incomplete sequencing was indicated by rarefaction of sorted-subset datasets, despite the large sequencing depth.

The chain links TRBV7-9 with TRBJ1-4, with the identity of the D gene unclear. This clonotype was obtained from a woman in her 30s in good health. Source material: memory CD4+ T cells sorted from blood. Explained via the paper, the cell subset or site label denotes: CD45RA-negative fraction. At the DNA level, the sequence is TGTGCCAGCAGCTTTTCAGGATATGGTGAAAAACTGTTTTTT. This is translated as CASSFSGYGEKLFF.